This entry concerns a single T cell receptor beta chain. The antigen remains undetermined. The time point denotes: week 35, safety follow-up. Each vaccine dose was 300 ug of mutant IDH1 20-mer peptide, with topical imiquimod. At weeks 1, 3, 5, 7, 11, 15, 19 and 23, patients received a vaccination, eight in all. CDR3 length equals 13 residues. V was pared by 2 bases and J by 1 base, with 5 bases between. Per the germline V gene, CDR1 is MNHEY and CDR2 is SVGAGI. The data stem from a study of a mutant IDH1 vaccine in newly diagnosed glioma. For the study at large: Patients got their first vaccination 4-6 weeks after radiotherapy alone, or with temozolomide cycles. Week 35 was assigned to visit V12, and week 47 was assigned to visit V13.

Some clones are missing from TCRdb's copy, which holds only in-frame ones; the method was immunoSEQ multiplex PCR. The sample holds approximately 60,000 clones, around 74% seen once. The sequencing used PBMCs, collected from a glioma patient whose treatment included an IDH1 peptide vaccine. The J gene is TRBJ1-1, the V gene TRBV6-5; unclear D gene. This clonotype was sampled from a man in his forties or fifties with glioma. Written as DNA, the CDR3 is TGTGCCAGCAGTTACAGGAAGAACACTGAAGCTTTCTTT. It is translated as CASSYRKNTEAFF.